This TCR beta chain came from a study of human CD8 memory T cell subsets. Overall study results and limits: Among the subsets, Chao1 estimates suggested that stem-like memory T cells were more diverse than precursor exhausted T cells.

Construction of TCR beta libraries was accomplished by means of UMI-labeled 5' RACE. TCRdb reanalyzed the 5' RACE reads, giving one entry per CDR3 protein sequence and no DNA. The table gives around 12,000 distinct CDR3 sequences; the top ten clones make up about 14% of it. This CDR3 is built from 15 residues. The germline gives CDR1 SEHNR, CDR2 FQNEAQ (reference sequence). Of note for this clonotype: The antigen is undetermined.

The clonotype originates from a human donor in good health. The chain is built from TRBV7-9 and TRBJ1-5; TCRdb's D call of TRBD1 is untestable without DNA. The specimen was CD8+ T cells from PBMCs. The chain's CDR3 is CASSARGGSNQPQHF.